The present entry profiles one T cell receptor beta chain with its context. This clone was detected only a few times. Its specific antigen is unknown. Within one base of it there is no much larger clone, and no base qualities were kept. The receptor library was made with the immunoSEQ multiplex PCR assay. RNA was extracted from all samples and reverse transcribed into cDNA, which served as template for TCR sequencing. First-strand cDNA was synthesized using SuperScript III with a 2:1 mix of oligo-dT and random hexamers. A synthetic immune receptor repertoire was used to measure amplification bias, and any remaining bias was corrected computationally. The authors' analysis ran thus. Raw reads were preprocessed to remove errors, and CDR3 was defined according to IMGT conventions as the region from the conserved cysteine to phenylalanine. Clonality was calculated as 1 minus Shannon entropy normalized by log2 of the number of productive unique TCRs. Whether scalp clones were CD4 or CD8 was inferred by matching scalp TCRbeta sequences against CD4 and CD8 repertoires sorted from blood. Not all clones reach the TCRdb copy of this immuneACCESS table, which keeps in-frame sequences only. Checked studies attribute under half of the gap to unresolved V genes and leave the rest unexplained. From that table come the V and J calls and clone size; the DNA was used to work out D and trimming. Present in this sample are 150,000 to 200,000 clones, about three fifths of which were seen just once. The ten largest clones represent around 15% of the sample.

This entry comes from a study of CD8+ T cells in alopecia areata (dated by TCRdb to about 2018). About the investigation overall: The treated patients, all with moderate-to-severe alopecia areata, were enrolled in an open-label pilot trial of oral tofacitinib given at 5 to 10 mg twice daily. TCRbeta CDR3 regions were amplified by immunoSEQ multiplex PCR using 35 Vbeta forward and 13 Jbeta reverse primers. On the human side, TCRbeta sequencing was run on scalp tissue and on sorted CD4+ and CD8+ peripheral blood T cells from healthy controls and from alopecia areata patients with either patchy or totalis/universalis disease. RNA was obtained with the PAXgene miRNA kit for fixed scalp, the miRNeasy kit for PBMCs, and the RNeasy kit for mouse skin. Patients stayed on tofacitinib for 6 to 18 months and then had 6 months of follow-up off drug so that delayed response and recurrence could be assessed. To study T cell clonal expansion in alopecia areata, the researchers applied high-throughput TCRbeta sequencing to both the C3H/HeJ mouse model and human patients. Clonality in the scalp was compared among normal scalp (n=4), patchy alopecia areata scalp (n=8), and alopecia totalis/universalis scalp (n=8). Biopsies were taken from tofacitinib-treated patients at baseline and at 4 and 24 weeks of treatment, and a later scalp biopsy was taken in several of the tofacitinib-treated patients. Disease severity in treated patients was measured with the SALT score, which quantifies the percentage of affected scalp surface area. Findings and caveats that apply to the study as a whole: Shared TCR sequences between patients were less evident than in mice, which may be partly attributable to HLA diversity in the patient population. During tofacitinib treatment, many expanded lesional clones remained in scalp and blood, and this persistence may partly explain relapse after treatment is stopped. Tofacitinib significantly decreased scalp clonality and the number of expanded CD8+ clones among the top 100 scalp clones. Because the treated cohort was small and included a single nonresponder, larger studies are needed to assess links between baseline CD8+ expansion and response. Compared with normal scalp, lesional scalp, particularly in alopecia totalis/universalis, had higher clonality and more expanded CD8+ clones, which suggests antigenic drive. Unlike mouse skin, which is dominated by gammadelta T cells, normal human skin has resident alphabeta T cells that are also sequenced, and this complicates analysis of the scalp TCR repertoire.

Trimming costs V 6 bases and J 6 bases, and their ends lie 19 bases apart. The germline V gene provides CDR1 SGHRS and CDR2 YFSETQ. The CDR3 contains 15 residues, cysteine and phenylalanine counted. Here the CDR3 DNA is all that survives: 45 bases in frame from base 1. This specimen's treatment or condition label, per the study, means: oral pan-JAK inhibitor, 5-10 mg twice daily. From alopecia areata patients, peripheral blood was collected along with lesional scalp punch biopsies. PBMCs were separated by density centrifugation and stained for CD3, CD4 and CD8, after which CD4+ and CD8+ T cells were sorted on a FACSAria.

The sequence joins TRBV5-1 to TRBJ2-1; possibly the D gene is TRBD1, per 5 matching bases. The TCR was taken from a human donor with alopecia areata. The sequences come from CD4+ T cells sorted from blood, collected between weeks 55 and 65, from a patient treated with tofacitinib. In nucleotides, the sequence is TGCGCCAGCACCCCATCTGGGGCAGTGGGCAATGAGCAGTTCTTC. It specifies CASTPSGAVGNEQFF.